This T cell receptor beta chain is drawn from a study of Graves' ophthalmopathy and Graves' hyperthyroidism. The CDR3 consists of 14 residues. CDR1 and CDR2 from the germline V gene are DFQATT and SNEGSKA (reference sequence). Trimming removed 3 bases from V and 2 bases from J; junction bases left unmatched: 3. This clonotype was observed a handful of times. What it binds is unknown. Study results and limitations: A 13-signature model separated ophthalmopathy from stable hyperthyroidism, reaching around 89% sensitivity and less than 82% specificity cross-validated.

CDR3 regions of TCR beta were amplified from RNA transcripts. Amplification began with first-round RT-PCR using HTBI primers, then second-round multiplex PCR was performed. TCRdb re-called the multiplex PCR reads through MiXCR, storing one row per CDR3 protein. The table records 350,000 or so distinct CDR3 sequences, roughly 15% of them present only once. Specimen: peripheral blood. The receptor comes from an adult man with Graves' ophthalmopathy. The chain joins TRBV20-1 to TRBJ2-5; 10 nucleotides match TRBD1. CDR3 amino acids: CSASGTGVQETQYF. In DNA form, the CDR3 reads TGCAGTGCTAGCGGGACAGGGGTTCAAGAGACCCAGTACTTC.